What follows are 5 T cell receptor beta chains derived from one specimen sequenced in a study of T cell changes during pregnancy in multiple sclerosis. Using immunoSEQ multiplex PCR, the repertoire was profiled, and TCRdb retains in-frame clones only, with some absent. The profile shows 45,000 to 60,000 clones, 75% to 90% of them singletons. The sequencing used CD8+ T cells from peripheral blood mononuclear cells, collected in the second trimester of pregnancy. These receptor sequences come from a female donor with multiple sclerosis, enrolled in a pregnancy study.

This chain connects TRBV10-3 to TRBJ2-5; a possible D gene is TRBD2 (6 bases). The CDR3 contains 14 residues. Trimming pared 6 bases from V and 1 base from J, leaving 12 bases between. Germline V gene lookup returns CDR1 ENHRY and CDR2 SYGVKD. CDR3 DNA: TGTGCCATCAGGGGGGAGGACTCCCAAGAGACCCAGTACTTC. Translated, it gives CAIRGEDSQETQYF.

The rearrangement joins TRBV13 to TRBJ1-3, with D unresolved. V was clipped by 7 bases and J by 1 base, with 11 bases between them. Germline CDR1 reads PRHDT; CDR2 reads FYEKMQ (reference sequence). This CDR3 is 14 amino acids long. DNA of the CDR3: TGTGCCAGCAATCCATCGGAGTCTGGAAACACCATATATTTT. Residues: CASNPSESGNTIYF.

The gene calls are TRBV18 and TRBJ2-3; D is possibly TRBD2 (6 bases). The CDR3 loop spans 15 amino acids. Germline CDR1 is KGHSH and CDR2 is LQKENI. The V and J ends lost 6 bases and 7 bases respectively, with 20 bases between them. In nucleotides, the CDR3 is TGTGCCAGCTCCGAGGGGCGGGGCCTCTTATATACGCAGTATTTT. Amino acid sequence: CASSEGRGLLYTQYF.

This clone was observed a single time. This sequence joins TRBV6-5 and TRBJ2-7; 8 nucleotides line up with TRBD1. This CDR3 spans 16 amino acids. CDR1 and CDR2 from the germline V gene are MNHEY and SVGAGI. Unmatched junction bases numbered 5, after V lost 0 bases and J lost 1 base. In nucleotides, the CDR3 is TGTGCCAGCAGTTACTCGACAGGGGAGAAATCCTACGAGCAGTACTTC. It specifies CASSYSTGEKSYEQYF.

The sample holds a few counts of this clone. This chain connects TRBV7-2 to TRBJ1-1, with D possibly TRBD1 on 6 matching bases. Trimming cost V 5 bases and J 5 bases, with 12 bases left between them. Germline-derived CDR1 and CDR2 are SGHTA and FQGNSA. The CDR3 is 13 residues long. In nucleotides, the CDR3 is TGTGCCAGCAGCCGGGGGGCGGGAACTGAAGCTTTCTTT. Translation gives CASSRGAGTEAFF.